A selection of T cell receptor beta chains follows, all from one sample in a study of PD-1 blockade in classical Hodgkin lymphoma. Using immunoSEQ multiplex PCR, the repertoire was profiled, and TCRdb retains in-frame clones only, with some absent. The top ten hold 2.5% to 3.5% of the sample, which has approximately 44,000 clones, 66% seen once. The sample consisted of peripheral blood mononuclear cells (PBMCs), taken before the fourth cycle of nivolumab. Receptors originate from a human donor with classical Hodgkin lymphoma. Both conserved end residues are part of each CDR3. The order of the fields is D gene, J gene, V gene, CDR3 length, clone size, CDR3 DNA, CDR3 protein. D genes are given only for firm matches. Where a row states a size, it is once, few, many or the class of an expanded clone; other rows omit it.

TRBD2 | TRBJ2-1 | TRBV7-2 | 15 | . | TGTGCCAGCAGCCTAACTAGCGGAGGAAGCAATGAGCAGTTCTTC | CASSLTSGGSNEQFF
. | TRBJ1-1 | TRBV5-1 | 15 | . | TGCGCCAGCAGCCTAGAAGGACAGCGTAACACTGAAGCTTTCTTT | CASSLEGQRNTEAFF
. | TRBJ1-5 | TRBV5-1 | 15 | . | TGCGCCAGCAGCTTGGTAGGGGCTAGCAATCAGCCCCAGCATTTT | CASSLVGASNQPQHF
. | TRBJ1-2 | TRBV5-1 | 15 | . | TGCGCCAGCAGCTTGGACATTCCCCCTAACTATGGCTACACCTTC | CASSLDIPPNYGYTF
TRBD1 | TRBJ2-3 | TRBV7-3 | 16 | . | TGTGCCAGCAGCACAACGACAGGGATCTCCTTAGATACGCAGTATTTT | CASSTTTGISLDTQYF
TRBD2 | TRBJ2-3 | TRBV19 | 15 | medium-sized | TGTGCCAGTGGGACTAGCGGGGGCAAGGGAGATACGCAGTATTTT | CASGTSGGKGDTQYF
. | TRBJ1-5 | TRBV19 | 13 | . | TGTGCCAGTAGTATGGGGGGCGTTCAGCCCCAGCATTTT | CASSMGGVQPQHF
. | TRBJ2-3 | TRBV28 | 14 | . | TGTGCCAGCAGTTTCCGCGGGGACACAGATACGCAGTATTTT | CASSFRGDTDTQYF
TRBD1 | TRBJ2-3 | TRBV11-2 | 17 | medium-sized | TGTGCCAGCAGCTTAGGGGTTAGGGGGCTTGGCACAGATACGCAGTATTTT | CASSLGVRGLGTDTQYF
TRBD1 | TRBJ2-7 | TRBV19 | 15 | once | TGTGCCAGTAGACCCGGACAGGGTCGCTCCTACGAGCAGTACTTC | CASRPGQGRSYEQYF
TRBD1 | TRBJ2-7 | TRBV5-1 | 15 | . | TGCGCCAGCAGCCCCCCCGGACAGGGAGCCCACGAGCAGTACTTC | CASSPPGQGAHEQYF
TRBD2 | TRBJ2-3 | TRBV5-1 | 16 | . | TGCGCCAGCAGCCTCAGGACTAGCGGGGAGGGAGATACGCAGTATTTT | CASSLRTSGEGDTQYF
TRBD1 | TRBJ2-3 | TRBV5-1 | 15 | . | TGCGCCAGCAGCTTTTGGGACAGTAGCACAGATACGCAGTATTTT | CASSFWDSSTDTQYF
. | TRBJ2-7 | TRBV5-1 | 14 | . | TGCGCCAGCAGCTTGGCCAGGGACACCAACGAGCAGTACTTC | CASSLARDTNEQYF
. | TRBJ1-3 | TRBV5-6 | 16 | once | TGTGCCAGCAGCTTGGGGGTCGGGAGCTCTGGAAACACCATATATTTT | CASSLGVGSSGNTIYF
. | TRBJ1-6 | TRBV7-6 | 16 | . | TGTGCCAGCAGCCTATCCTCACAGGGAAAGAATTCACCCCTCCACTTT | CASSLSSQGKNSPLHF